This T cell receptor beta chain is drawn from a study of blood T cells in healthy people across ages. Study details: Every two T cells gave about one barcoded beta molecule via template switching.

CDR1 LGHDT and CDR2 YNNKEL come from the germline V gene (reference sequence). Trimming stripped 1 base from V and 6 bases from J, with 13 bases between. This CDR3 comprises 15 residues. Study-level results: The study found more naive CD4+ cells and higher diversity in long-lived than aged donors. Estimated diversity, derived from one million T cells, was regarded as an underestimate. Unsorted PBMC input precluded a conclusive naive versus antigen-experienced comparison.

Then a second PCR, running roughly 7 to 11 cycles, was carried out with a sample-barcoded 5' primer and a J-beta primer mix. Each CDR3 protein gets one entry after TCRdb re-called the 5' RACE reads with MiXCR. The sample carries some 1.5 million distinct CDR3 sequences, approximately 39% recorded once. Comment on this clonotype: The antigen remains undetermined.

This clonotype was obtained from a woman under 30 in good health. The sequenced material came from blood. This chain joins TRBV3-1 and TRBJ2-4, with a weak D call TRBD1 (6 bases). The CDR3 DNA sequence: TGTGCCAGCAGCCAAGGACAGGCTACCGGAAACATTCAGTACTTC. It translates to CASSQGQATGNIQYF.